This entry concerns a single TCR beta chain. The data were produced by immunoSEQ multiplex PCR, yet TCRdb's version contains in-frame clones alone and is incomplete. The table includes 30,000 to 40,000 clones, approximately 78% detected once. The sample originates from a study of blood T cell repertoires in COVID-19. Whole-study context: COVID-19 samples collected from the United States, Italy and Spain covered acute and convalescent phases.

Germline V CDR1 and CDR2: SGHDT, YYEEEE. Trimming cost V 0 bases and J 5 bases, with 11 bases left between them. The CDR3 is 14 residues long. The TCR originated in a man aged 55 to 69 in a cohort sampled during active COVID-19. The chain carries TRBV5-6 and TRBJ1-2; D gene unclear. The sample comprised peripheral blood. The DNA of the CDR3 is TGTGCCAGCAGCTTGGCTGGAGGCAAGTATGGCTACACCTTC. It is translated as CASSLAGGKYGYTF.